Listed below are T cell receptor beta chains from one sample, sequenced in a study of Tregs in tolerant kidney transplant recipients. Profiled with immunoSEQ multiplex PCR; TCRdb holds only in-frame clones, not every one. The sample carries about 73,000 clones, under 95% recorded once. Source: Tregs from blood, taken before the transplant. Every receptor here comes from a human donor who received a combined kidney and bone marrow transplant. Each CDR3 is given with its conserved first and last residue. Fields, in order: D gene, J gene, V gene, clone size, CDR3 DNA, CDR3 protein. A D gene is named only where the DNA matches it firmly. Size is stated for part of the rows, as once, few or many counts, or as a class when the clone is expanded.

D: TRBD2
J: TRBJ2-3
V: TRBV7-2
size: NA
DNA: TGTGCCAGCAGCGCAACCGGGACTAGCGGGAGGGGAGATACGCAGTATTTT
CDR3: CASSATGTSGRGDTQYF

D: TRBD2
J: TRBJ2-7
V: TRBV19
size: NA
DNA: TGTGCCAGTAGTAATCACCCCACGGGGGGTGAGCAGTACTTC
CDR3: CASSNHPTGGEQYF

D: TRBD2
J: TRBJ2-7
V: TRBV10-3
size: NA
DNA: TGTGCCATCAGTGCGGGGTCGGCGCGGGAGATTAACTACGAGCAGTACTTC
CDR3: CAISAGSAREINYEQYF

D: TRBD1
J: TRBJ1-2
V: TRBV28
size: NA
DNA: TGTGCCAGCAGTAAAGGCTACAGGGGGAACTATGGCTACACCTTC
CDR3: CASSKGYRGNYGYTF

D: NA
J: TRBJ2-7
V: TRBV11-3
size: NA
DNA: TGTGCCAGCTGTCTACCGGGGGCGGGTACCTACGAGCAGTACTTC
CDR3: CASCLPGAGTYEQYF

D: TRBD2
J: TRBJ2-7
V: TRBV4-1
size: NA
DNA: TGCGCCAGCAGCCAAGAAATACTAGCGGAGATCTCCTACGAGCAGTACTTC
CDR3: CASSQEILAEISYEQYF

D: NA
J: TRBJ2-7
V: TRBV7-8
size: NA
DNA: TGTGCCAGCAGCGGGCGGCCAGACTACGAGCAGTACTTC
CDR3: CASSGRPDYEQYF

D: TRBD1
J: TRBJ1-5
V: TRBV28
size: NA
DNA: TGTGCCAGCAGCCCCGGGACAGTCTCAAATCAGCCCCAGCATTTT
CDR3: CASSPGTVSNQPQHF

D: NA
J: TRBJ1-1
V: TRBV19
size: NA
DNA: TGTGCCAGTAGTGCCGGACAGATGAACACTGAAGCTTTCTTT
CDR3: CASSAGQMNTEAFF

D: NA
J: TRBJ1-1
V: TRBV5-1
size: NA
DNA: TGCGCCAGCAGCGGCACCATGAACACTGAAGCTTTCTTT
CDR3: CASSGTMNTEAFF

D: NA
J: TRBJ2-5
V: TRBV7-7
size: NA
DNA: TGTGCCAGCAGCTTACTAGTGGGAGGCAAGACCCAGTACTTC
CDR3: CASSLLVGGKTQYF

D: TRBD1
J: TRBJ2-1
V: TRBV29-1
size: once
DNA: TGCAGCGTGGGGACACAGGGGAATGAGCAGTTCTTC
CDR3: CSVGTQGNEQFF

D: NA
J: TRBJ2-7
V: TRBV6-5
size: NA
DNA: TGTGCCAGCAGACGATCCGGGACACCTTCCTACGAGCAGTACTTC
CDR3: CASRRSGTPSYEQYF

D: TRBD2
J: TRBJ2-5
V: TRBV27
size: NA
DNA: TGTGCCAGCAGTTTAATTGAGACTAGCGGGAGACGCGGGACCCAGTACTTC
CDR3: CASSLIETSGRRGTQYF

D: TRBD1
J: TRBJ1-1
V: TRBV5-6
size: NA
DNA: TGTGCCAGCAGCCCGGGGACAGGGGTTAGGTACACTGAAGCTTTCTTT
CDR3: CASSPGTGVRYTEAFF

D: NA
J: TRBJ2-7
V: TRBV4-1
size: NA
DNA: TGCGCCAGCAGCCATGAAGCGGGACACTACTACGAGCAGTACTTC
CDR3: CASSHEAGHYYEQYF

D: NA
J: TRBJ2-6
V: TRBV4-2
size: NA
DNA: TGTGCCAGCAGCCAAGAAACGTGGAGAGGGGGAGCCGGGGCCAACGTCCTGACTTTC
CDR3: CASSQETWRGGAGANVLTF

D: NA
J: TRBJ2-3
V: TRBV5-8
size: NA
DNA: TGTGCCAGCAGCGTCGATCATCTGAGGGCAGATACGCAGTATTTT
CDR3: CASSVDHLRADTQYF

D: NA
J: TRBJ2-1
V: TRBV19
size: few
DNA: TGTGCCAGTAGTCTGGGCGCGAGTAGGGATGAGCAGTTCTTC
CDR3: CASSLGASRDEQFF

D: NA
J: TRBJ1-1
V: TRBV28
size: NA
DNA: TGTGCCAGCAGGCAGGGATGGGACACTGAAGCTTTCTTT
CDR3: CASRQGWDTEAFF

D: NA
J: TRBJ1-1
V: TRBV4-2
size: NA
DNA: TGTGCCAGCAGCCGAGACGTGGGAGCTGAAGCTTTCTTT
CDR3: CASSRDVGAEAFF

D: TRBD2
J: TRBJ2-5
V: TRBV7-9
size: NA
DNA: TGTGCCAGCAGCAAAGAGGGACTAGCGGAAGAGACCCAGTACTTC
CDR3: CASSKEGLAEETQYF

D: NA
J: TRBJ2-7
V: TRBV6-1
size: NA
DNA: TGTGCCAGCAGTGAAGGGGGCGGGATCTACGAGCAGTACTTC
CDR3: CASSEGGGIYEQYF

D: NA
J: TRBJ1-3
V: TRBV9
size: NA
DNA: TGTGCCAGCAGCGCAAGAGGAGCAACAGGAAACACCATATATTTT
CDR3: CASSARGATGNTIYF

D: TRBD2
J: TRBJ2-7
V: TRBV27
size: NA
DNA: TGTGCCAGCAGTCCGGGGACTAGCGGGAGGGGACCCTACGAGCAGTACTTC
CDR3: CASSPGTSGRGPYEQYF

D: NA
J: TRBJ2-2
V: TRBV15
size: NA
DNA: TGTGCCACCAGCAGAGACAGGGGGGACACCGGGGAGCTGTTTTTT
CDR3: CATSRDRGDTGELFF

D: TRBD2
J: TRBJ2-3
V: TRBV14
size: NA
DNA: TGTGCCAGCAGCCAGAGACTAGCCTACACAGATACGCAGTATTTT
CDR3: CASSQRLAYTDTQYF

D: TRBD2
J: TRBJ2-7
V: TRBV5-1
size: NA
DNA: TGCGCCAGCAGCTTGGTCCATAGCGGGGGGTACGAGCAGTACTTC
CDR3: CASSLVHSGGYEQYF

D: NA
J: TRBJ2-5
V: TRBV5-6
size: NA
DNA: TGTGCCAGCAGCTTGGAGGCAGGGACGAAGACCCAGTACTTC
CDR3: CASSLEAGTKTQYF

D: TRBD2
J: TRBJ2-7
V: TRBV11-2
size: NA
DNA: TGTGCCAGCAGCTTTGGGACTAGCGGAGTTTACGAGCAGTACTTC
CDR3: CASSFGTSGVYEQYF

D: NA
J: TRBJ1-3
V: TRBV11-1
size: NA
DNA: TGTGCCAGCAGCTTGTTATTTGGAAACACCATATATTTT
CDR3: CASSLLFGNTIYF